These 30 T cell receptor beta chains came from one sample sequenced in a study of regulatory T cells in long-lasting Graves disease (dated by TCRdb to the early 2020s). The sample's time point label, decoded: newly diagnosed GD, antithyroid drugs for less than 3 months. For both TCR sequencing and RNA sequencing, RNA was extracted from PBMCs in TRIzol. Library prep was done by multiplex PCR. Instrument used: Illumina HiSeq 4000. To build TCR beta libraries, CDR3 regions were amplified by Arm-PCR using iRepertoire HTBI primers. TCRdb itself trimmed the public reads at Q25 with fastp, ran MiXCR and retained productive beta chains. When rows share a CDR3 protein, they turn into one entry using the most common DNA and genes. This sample is represented by fewer than 550,000 distinct CDR3 sequences; about a sixth of them were singletons. The ten largest clones capture less than 30% of the sample. The same data also went into a second study, on T cells in Graves' hyperthyroidism and ophthalmopathy.

The source material was peripheral blood mononuclear cells (PBMCs), sampled at new diagnosis, from a patient treated with antithyroid drugs. These receptors all come from a woman between 18 and 29 years old with Graves disease. Donor details come from another sample of the same person, matched by shared clones.

The rearrangement uses TRBV12-3 or TRBV12-4 and TRBJ1-4; D unresolved. The CDR3 has 15 residues. The V end lost 4 bases, the J end lost 0 bases, and 9 bases lay between the germline ends. The CDR3 DNA sequence: TGTGCCAGCAGTTCCGTGGGCGCAACTAATGAAAAACTGTTTTTT. As protein: CASSSVGATNEKLFF.

Notes on this clonotype: This sequence may be a read error, since a much larger clone differs from it by one base. The chain carries TRBV28 and TRBJ1-4; 7 bases are a match to TRBD1. The CDR3 extends over 15 amino acids. CDR1 is MDHEN and CDR2 is SYDVKM in the germline V gene. Here the CDR3 reads CANSYTGATNEKLFF. The CDR3 DNA sequence: TGTGCCAACAGTTATACAGGGGCAACTAATGAAAAACTGTTTTTT. Based on the CDR3 plus reference TRBV28 and TRBJ1-4, the full variable domain is DVKVTQSSRYLVKRTGEKVFLECVQDMDHENMFWYRQDPGLGLRLIYFSYDVKMKEKGDIPEGYSVSREKKERFSLILESASTNQTSMYLCANSYTGATNEKLFFGSGTQLSVL.

This clonotype has just a few counts. V usage is TRBV11-3 and J usage is TRBJ2-2, with TRBD2 matching over 11 bases. Germline CDR1 reads SGHNT; CDR2 reads YENEEA. The ends lost 1 base at V and 0 bases at J; junction bases unmatched: 1. CDR3 length: 17 residues. The CDR3 sequence: CASSLGTSGPNTGELFF. The CDR3 nucleotides are TGTGCCAGCAGCTTAGGGACTAGCGGGCCGAACACCGGGGAGCTGTTTTTT.

This clonotype occurred many times. The chain recombines TRBV28 with TRBJ2-3; the D call may be TRBD1 or TRBD2 (5 bases each). Germline assignment: CDR1 MDHEN and CDR2 SYDVKM. V was trimmed by 1 base and J by 9 bases, leaving 11 bases between them. The CDR3 consists of 13 residues. The CDR3 is CASSLFDGTTQYF. DNA for the CDR3: TGTGCCAGCAGTTTATTTGATGGGACCACGCAGTATTTT.

About this clonotype: A much larger clone lies one base from this, so it may be a read error. The V gene is TRBV11-3, the J gene TRBJ2-1; D is unclear. The CDR3 is 16 amino acids. The germline CDR1 and CDR2 sequences are SGHNT and YENEEA. Trimming removed 0 bases at V and 10 bases at J, with 19 bases between. Here the CDR3 DNA reads TGTGCCAGCAGCTTAGAACGGAATAACGGTACCTACGAGCAGTTCTTC. It codes for CASSLERNNGTYEQFF.

This clonotype came up many times. The gene calls are TRBV7-9 and TRBJ2-7, with 7 bases identical to TRBD1. The CDR3 has 15 amino acids. From germline, CDR1 is SEHNR and CDR2 FQNEAQ (reference sequence). Trimming removed 5 bases from V and 5 bases from J; junction bases left unmatched: 12. The CDR3 DNA follows: TGTGCCAGCAGCCCCTACCTGACAGGGTACCACGAGCAGTACTTC. This gives the protein CASSPYLTGYHEQYF.

This clonotype was recorded at least ten times. The CDR3: CASSQGTSGRIYEQYF. The CDR3 DNA follows: TGTGCCAGCAGCCAGGGGACTAGCGGGAGAATCTACGAGCAGTACTTC. The rearrangement joins TRBV3-1 to TRBJ2-7; 14 bases fit TRBD2. Trimming cost V 3 bases and J 3 bases; bases outside gene matches: 4. Looked up from germline, CDR1 is LGHDT and CDR2 is YNNKEL (reference sequence). CDR3 length equals 16 residues.

This clonotype was counted at least ten times. The chain recombines TRBV4-1 with TRBJ2-1, with 7 bases fitting TRBD2. Germline V gene sequence: CDR1 MGHRA, CDR2 YSYEKL. V lost 1 base to trimming and J lost 5 bases; unmatched junction nucleotides: 11. The CDR3 length is 17 residues. The CDR3 DNA sequence: TGCGCCAGCAGCCAAGGGGGCGGGAGTACCCGACACAATGAGCAGTTCTTC. This encodes CASSQGGGSTRHNEQFF.

This clonotype was seen repeatedly, ten times or more. The chain has TRBV6-1 and TRBJ2-3; 11 nucleotides match TRBD2. The CDR3 is made up of 15 amino acids. V shed 6 bases and J 3 bases; nucleotides not matched to a gene: 5. In germline, CDR1 is MNHNS, CDR2 SASEGT. CDR3 coding DNA: TGTGCCAGCAGAGCTCGACTAGCGGGAACAGATACGCAGTATTTT. Its translation: CASRARLAGTDTQYF.

This clonotype was seen at least ten times. The chain couples TRBV28 to TRBJ2-3; 8 bases fit TRBD2. Per the germline V gene, CDR1 is MDHEN and CDR2 is SYDVKM. J gave up 0 bases and V 2 bases, and 10 bases lay outside the gene matches. This CDR3 is built from 18 residues. This CDR3 is CASSLEISGIPSTDTQYF. DNA of the CDR3: TGTGCCAGCAGTTTAGAGATTAGCGGGATCCCTAGCACAGATACGCAGTATTTT.

Comment on this clonotype: At one end the junction does not follow the germline gene, possibly because of a read error. The chain uses TRBV10-3 and TRBJ2-1, with 11 bases that match TRBD1. CDR1 and CDR2 from the germline V gene are ENHRY and SYGVKD. CDR3 length: 20 residues. The CDR3 region is CAISDGQGAKTSGSYSEQFF. CDR3 DNA: TGTGCCATCAGTGATGGACAGGGGGCGAAGACTAGCGGATCCTACAGTGAGCAGTTCTTC.

This clonotype was counted many times. The rearrangement uses TRBV10-2 and TRBJ2-5, with D possibly called TRBD1 or TRBD2 (6 bases each). Trimming pared 1 base from V and 5 bases from J, leaving 11 bases between. The germline CDR1 and CDR2 sequences are WSHSY and SAAADI. The CDR3 consists of 14 residues. CDR3 amino acids: CASSEWGAGETQYF. Written as DNA, the CDR3 is TGCGCCAGCAGTGAGTGGGGGGCTGGGGAGACCCAGTACTTC.

Concerning this clonotype itself: This may come from a read error, since a much larger clone is one base off. V gene TRBV7-9 combines with J gene TRBJ2-7; 7 positions agree with TRBD2. The germline CDR1 and CDR2 sequences are SEHNR and FQNEAQ (reference sequence). This CDR3 comprises 16 residues. With 2 bases clipped from V and 7 bases from J, the junction kept 14 bases outside the gene matches. The CDR3 bases are TGTGCCAGCAGCTTATGGTCTGCGGGAGATTTGAATGAGCAGTACTTC. It yields the protein CASSLWSAGDLNEQYF.

In its sample, this clonotype was seen many times. The rearrangement links TRBV7-2 to TRBJ2-5; weak D call: TRBD1 (6 bases). With 7 bases removed from V and 7 bases from J, the gap between germline ends came to 22 bases. This CDR3 has 15 amino acids. Germline CDR1 SGHTA, CDR2 FQGNSA. CDR3 in DNA: TGTGCCAGCACCGACCCGTGGGGGCCCACGGGGACCCAGTACTTC. It encodes CASTDPWGPTGTQYF.

Concerning this clonotype: This may be a read error: a much more frequent sequence differs by one nucleotide. The final CDR3 position lacks the conserved phenylalanine or tryptophan, pointing to a likely read error. The CDR3 bases are TGTGCTACGGGGCGGGCGGGGGATACGCAGTATCTT. Translation: CATGRAGDTQYL. J is TRBJ2-3 and V is TRBV7-9; D is perhaps TRBD2 (6 bases). The CDR3 has 12 amino acids. Germline V gene data show CDR1 as SEHNR and CDR2 as FQNEAQ (reference sequence).

The chain couples TRBV5-1 to TRBJ1-3, with D possibly being TRBD1 (6 bases). Per the germline V gene, CDR1 is SGHRS and CDR2 is YFSETQ. Trimming removed 3 bases at V and 4 bases at J, with 14 bases between. The CDR3 extends over 15 amino acids. CDR3 coding DNA: TGCGCCAGCAGCTCCCATTGGGGGGCCGGAAACACCATATATTTT. Translation gives CASSSHWGAGNTIYF.

The sample holds a few counts of this clonotype. This chain uses TRBV9 with TRBJ2-1; D uncertain. The germline V gene has CDR1 SGDLS and CDR2 YYNGEE. V shed 3 bases and J shed 2 bases, with 6 bases lying between them. CDR3 length: 13 residues. CDR3 sequence reads: CASSDETYNEQFF. Written as DNA, the CDR3 is TGTGCCAGCAGCGACGAGACCTACAATGAGCAGTTCTTC.

V usage is TRBV30 and J usage is TRBJ2-1, with 7 bases fitting TRBD2. Unmatched junction bases numbered 7, after V lost 2 bases and J lost 3 bases. This CDR3 has 15 amino acids. Germline V gene data show CDR1 as GTSNPN and CDR2 as SVGIG (reference sequence). The CDR3 protein is CAWSRAGTIYNEQFF. The CDR3 nucleotides are TGTGCCTGGAGTCGAGCCGGGACTATCTACAATGAGCAGTTCTTC.

As for this clonotype: A read error may produce the germline difference seen at one junction end. This rearrangement joins TRBV3-1 to TRBJ2-7; 11 bases are shared with TRBD2. CDR3 length: 15 amino acids. The germline CDR1 and CDR2 sequences are LGHDT and YNNKEL (reference sequence). CDR3 amino acids: CACSSPGTSGYEQYF. CDR3 in DNA: TGTGCCTGCAGTTCTCCAGGGACTAGCGGATACGAGCAGTACTTC.

The rearrangement uses TRBV7-2 and TRBJ1-4, with a possible D match to TRBD1 (6 bases). Trimming cost V 5 bases and J 0 bases, with 16 bases left between them. This CDR3 region has 17 residues. CDR1 and CDR2 from the germline V gene are SGHTA and FQGNSA. The CDR3 DNA follows: TGTGCCAGCAGCACGGACAGCGTGATTGCAACTAATGAAAAACTGTTTTTT. It translates to CASSTDSVIATNEKLFF.

This clonotype was picked up many times. The genes are TRBV6-1 and TRBJ2-2, with D tentatively TRBD1 (5 bases). The CDR3 is 14 residues long. V gave up 1 base and J gave up 7 bases, with 10 bases separating them. Germline lookup yields CDR1 MNHNS and CDR2 SASEGT. The CDR3 bases are TGTGCCAGCAGTGAAGTGGCAGGGATCGGGGAGCTGTTTTTT. Encoded protein: CASSEVAGIGELFF.

This clonotype was seen repeatedly, ten times or more. The chain employs TRBV28 and TRBJ2-6; unclear D gene. CDR3 size: 15 residues. Germline CDR1 and CDR2: MDHEN and SYDVKM. Trimming stripped 5 bases from V and 2 bases from J, with 10 bases between. The CDR3 protein is CASSPDGAGANVLTF. DNA for the CDR3: TGTGCCAGCAGTCCGGACGGTGCTGGGGCCAACGTCCTGACTTTC.

This clonotype occurred many times. Written as DNA, the CDR3 is TGTGCCAGCAGCTTAGGCAGGGCTCAAAACATTCAGTACTTC. Encoded protein: CASSLGRAQNIQYF. The chain has TRBV7-8 and TRBJ2-4; tentative D call: TRBD1 (5 bases). The CDR3 runs 14 residues. V was pared by 1 base and J by 5 bases, with 9 bases between. The germline V gene encodes CDR1 SGHVS and CDR2 FQNEAQ.

At least ten counts were recorded for this clonotype. The CDR3 DNA reads TGCAGCGTTGAAGTTATATTCCTAGCGCTGATGATATACCGTAGCAATCAGCCCCAGCATTTT. It yields the protein CSVEVIFLALMIYRSNQPQHF. This chain links TRBV29-1 with TRBJ1-5; D not certain. The germline V and J ends were trimmed by 1 base and 0 bases, with 28 bases remaining between them. The CDR3 loop spans 21 amino acids. Germline V gene lookup returns CDR1 SQVTM and CDR2 ANQGSEA. Variable domain in full (rest from reference TRBV29-1 and TRBJ1-5): SAVISQKPSRDICQRGTSLTIQCQVDSQVTMMFWYRQQPGQSLTLIATANQGSEATYESGFVIDKFPISRPNLTFSTLTVSNMSPEDSSIYLCSVEVIFLALMIYRSNQPQHFGDGTRLSIL.

Ten or more counts support this clonotype. The chain has TRBV7-2 and TRBJ2-3; D is tentatively TRBD1 or TRBD2 (7 bases each). The CDR3 has 16 amino acids. From germline, CDR1 is SGHTA and CDR2 FQGNSA. V was shortened by 4 bases and J by 4 bases, with 18 bases between the two germline ends. CDR3 residues: CASSSQGGRFADTQYF. In nucleotides, the CDR3 is TGTGCCAGCAGCTCTCAGGGGGGGCGCTTCGCAGATACGCAGTATTTT.

J is TRBJ2-2 and V is TRBV5-1; D is undetermined. Per germline, CDR1 SGHRS and CDR2 YFSETQ. V lost 2 bases, J lost 6 bases, and 5 bases lay in between. The CDR3 runs 12 residues. CDR3: CASSLVPGELFF. The CDR3 DNA follows: TGCGCCAGCAGCTTAGTCCCCGGGGAGCTGTTTTTT.

As to this clonotype: This sequence may be a read error, since a much larger clone differs from it by one base. V gene TRBV5-1 combines with J gene TRBJ2-7; a possible D gene is TRBD2 (5 bases). Germline V gene lookup returns CDR1 SGHRS and CDR2 YFSETQ. V was trimmed by 5 bases and J by 7 bases, leaving 10 bases between them. The CDR3 has 11 residues. The CDR3 bases are TGCGCCAGCAGGACCGGCGGGGAGCAGTACTTC. This encodes CASRTGGEQYF.

This clonotype was counted a few times. The gene calls are TRBV5-4 and TRBJ1-3, with D unclear. V was shortened by 1 base and J by 0 bases, with 11 bases between the two germline ends. The CDR3 has 16 residues. Germline V gene sequence: CDR1 SGHNT, CDR2 YYREEE (reference sequence). The CDR3 nucleotides read TGTGCCAGCAGCTTGCGGCCAGTTCTCTCTGGAAACACCATATATTTT. The encoded protein is CASSLRPVLSGNTIYF.

Ten or more counts support this clonotype. V and J are TRBV30 and TRBJ2-1; 8 bases are a match to TRBD2. With V trimmed by 5 bases and J by 1 base, 7 bases remained unmatched. The CDR3 is made up of 15 amino acids. Germline V gene data show CDR1 as GTSNPN and CDR2 as SVGIG (reference sequence). The CDR3 nucleotides read TGTGCCTGGTGGACAGCGGGAGAGTCCTACAATGAGCAGTTCTTC. Encoded protein: CAWWTAGESYNEQFF.

This clonotype was observed a few times. CDR3 loop: CASSYSWGAPGNEQFF. In nucleotides, the CDR3 is TGTGCCAGCAGTTACTCGTGGGGAGCCCCCGGGAATGAGCAGTTCTTC. V is TRBV6-5 and J is TRBJ2-1; TRBD2 is a possible D gene (5 bases). Germline V gene sequence: CDR1 MNHEY, CDR2 SVGAGI. V was trimmed by 0 bases and J by 7 bases, leaving 16 bases between them. The CDR3 runs 16 residues.